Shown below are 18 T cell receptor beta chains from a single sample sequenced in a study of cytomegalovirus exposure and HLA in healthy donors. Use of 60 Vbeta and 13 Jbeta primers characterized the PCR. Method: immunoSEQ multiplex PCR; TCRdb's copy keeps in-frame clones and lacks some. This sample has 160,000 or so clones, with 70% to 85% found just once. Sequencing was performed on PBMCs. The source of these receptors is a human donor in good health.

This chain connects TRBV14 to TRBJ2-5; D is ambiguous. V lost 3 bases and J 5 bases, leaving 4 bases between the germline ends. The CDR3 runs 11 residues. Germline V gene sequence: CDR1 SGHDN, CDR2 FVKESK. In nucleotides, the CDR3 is TGTGCCAGCAGCCACGGGGAGACCCAGTACTTC. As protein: CASSHGETQYF.

The CDR3 spells CASSRSGGWGNEQFF. CDR3 bases: TGTGCCAGTAGTCGATCAGGGGGCTGGGGCAATGAGCAGTTCTTC. The chain is built from TRBV19 and TRBJ2-1; 8 bases match TRBD1. CDR1 is LNHDA, CDR2 SQIVND, per germline (reference sequence). V trimming: 5 bases; J trimming: 6 bases; junction bases outside the gene matches: 9. The CDR3 spans 15 residues.

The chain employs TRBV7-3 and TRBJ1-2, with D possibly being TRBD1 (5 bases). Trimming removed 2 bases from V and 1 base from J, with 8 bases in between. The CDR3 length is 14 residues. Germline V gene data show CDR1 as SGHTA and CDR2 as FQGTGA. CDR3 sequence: CASSLGQGNYGYTF. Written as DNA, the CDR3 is TGTGCCAGCAGCTTAGGGCAGGGTAACTATGGCTACACCTTC.

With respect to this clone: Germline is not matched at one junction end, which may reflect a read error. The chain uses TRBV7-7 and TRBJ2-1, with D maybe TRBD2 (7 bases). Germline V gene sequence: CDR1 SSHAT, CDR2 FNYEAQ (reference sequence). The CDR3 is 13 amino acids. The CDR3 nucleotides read TGTGCTAGCAGCCAACTGGGGGGGCTTGAGCAGTTCTTC. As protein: CASSQLGGLEQFF.

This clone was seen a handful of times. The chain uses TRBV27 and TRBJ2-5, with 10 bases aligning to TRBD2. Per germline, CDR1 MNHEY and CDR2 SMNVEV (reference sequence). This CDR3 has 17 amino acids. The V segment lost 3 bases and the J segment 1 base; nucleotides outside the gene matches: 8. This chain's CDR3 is CASSFRSGGPLQETQYF. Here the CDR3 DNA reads TGTGCCAGCAGTTTTCGTAGCGGGGGGCCGCTCCAAGAGACCCAGTACTTC.

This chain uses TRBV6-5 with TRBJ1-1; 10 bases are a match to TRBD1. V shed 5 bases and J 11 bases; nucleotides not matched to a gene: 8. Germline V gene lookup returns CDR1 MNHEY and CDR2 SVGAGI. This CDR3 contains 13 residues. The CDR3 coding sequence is TGTGCCAGCAGTATACCCGGGACAGGGGCCGCTTTCTTT. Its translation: CASSIPGTGAAFF.

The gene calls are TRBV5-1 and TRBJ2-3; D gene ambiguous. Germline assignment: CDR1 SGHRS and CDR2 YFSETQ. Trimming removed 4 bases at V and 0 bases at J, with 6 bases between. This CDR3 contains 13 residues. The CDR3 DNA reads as TGCGCCAGCAGCGCCACTAGCACAGATACGCAGTATTTT. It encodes CASSATSTDTQYF.

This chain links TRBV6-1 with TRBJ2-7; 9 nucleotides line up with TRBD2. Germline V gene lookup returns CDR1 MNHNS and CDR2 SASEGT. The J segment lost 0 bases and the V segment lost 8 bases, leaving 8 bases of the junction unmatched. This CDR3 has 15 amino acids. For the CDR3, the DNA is TGTGCCAGCTATTTAGCGGGGGCCAGCTCCTACGAGCAGTACTTC. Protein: CASYLAGASSYEQYF.

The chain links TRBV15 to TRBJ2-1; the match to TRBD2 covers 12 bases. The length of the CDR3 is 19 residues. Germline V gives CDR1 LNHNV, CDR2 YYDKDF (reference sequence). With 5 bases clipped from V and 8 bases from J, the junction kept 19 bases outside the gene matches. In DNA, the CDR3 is TGTGCCACCAGCGCCACCCCTAGCGGGGGGGCGGCTCCCCGCCATGAGCAGTTCTTC. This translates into CATSATPSGGAAPRHEQFF.

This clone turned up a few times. The CDR3 sequence is CASSTRTGGDEPQHF. The CDR3 DNA reads TGTGCCAGCAGCACGAGGACAGGCGGGGATGAGCCCCAGCATTTT. The rearrangement uses TRBV9 and TRBJ1-5; 7 bases line up with TRBD1. V was pared by 4 bases and J by 8 bases, with 12 bases of the junction left unmatched. The CDR3 totals 15 residues. Germline V CDR1 and CDR2: SGDLS, YYNGEE.

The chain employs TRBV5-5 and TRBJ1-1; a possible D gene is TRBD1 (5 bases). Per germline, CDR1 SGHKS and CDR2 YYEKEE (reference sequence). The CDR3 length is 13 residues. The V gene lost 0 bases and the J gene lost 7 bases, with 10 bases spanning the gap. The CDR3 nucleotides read TGTGCCAGCAGCTTGGGAAGACAGAATGAAGCTTTCTTT. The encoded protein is CASSLGRQNEAFF. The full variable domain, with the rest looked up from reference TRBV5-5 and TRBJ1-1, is DAGVTQSPTHLIKTRGQQVTLRCSPISGHKSVSWYQQVLGQGPQFIFQYYEKEERGRGNFPDRFSARQFPNYSSELNVNALLLGDSALYLCASSLGRQNEAFFGQGTRLTVV.

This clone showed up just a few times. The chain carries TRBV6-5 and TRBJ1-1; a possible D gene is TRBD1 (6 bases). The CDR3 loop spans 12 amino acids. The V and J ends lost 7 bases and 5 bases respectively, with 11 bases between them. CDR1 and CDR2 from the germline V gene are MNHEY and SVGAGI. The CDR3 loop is CASNKQGTEAFF. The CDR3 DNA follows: TGTGCCAGCAACAAACAGGGAACTGAAGCTTTCTTT.

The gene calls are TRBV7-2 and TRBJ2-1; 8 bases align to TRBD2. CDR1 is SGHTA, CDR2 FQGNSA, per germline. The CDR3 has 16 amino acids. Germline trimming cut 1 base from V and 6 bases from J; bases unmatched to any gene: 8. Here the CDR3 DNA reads TGTGCCAGCAGCTTAGATAGCGGGGTGGCCGTCAATGAGCAGTTCTTC. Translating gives CASSLDSGVAVNEQFF.

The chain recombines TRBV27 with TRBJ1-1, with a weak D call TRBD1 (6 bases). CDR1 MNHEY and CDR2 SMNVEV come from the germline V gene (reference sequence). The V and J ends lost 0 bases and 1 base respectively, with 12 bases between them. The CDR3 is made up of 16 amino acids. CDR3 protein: CASSLSRGARNTEAFF. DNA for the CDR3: TGTGCCAGCAGTTTATCACGGGGGGCGAGGAACACTGAAGCTTTCTTT.

CDR3 sequence (DNA): TGCGCCAGCAGCCCGGGACAGGGGAATGAAAAACTGTTTTTT. Translating gives CASSPGQGNEKLFF. The chain carries TRBV5-1 and TRBJ1-4; TRBD1 agrees at 10 bases. Germline trimming cut 4 bases from V and 5 bases from J; bases unmatched to any gene: 2. Looked up from germline, CDR1 is SGHRS and CDR2 is YFSETQ. CDR3 length equals 14 residues.

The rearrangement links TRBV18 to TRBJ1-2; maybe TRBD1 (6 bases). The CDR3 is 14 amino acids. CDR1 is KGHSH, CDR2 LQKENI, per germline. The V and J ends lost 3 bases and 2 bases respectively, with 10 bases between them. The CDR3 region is CASSPGDRNYGYTF. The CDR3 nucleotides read TGTGCCAGCTCACCGGGCGACAGGAACTATGGCTACACCTTC.

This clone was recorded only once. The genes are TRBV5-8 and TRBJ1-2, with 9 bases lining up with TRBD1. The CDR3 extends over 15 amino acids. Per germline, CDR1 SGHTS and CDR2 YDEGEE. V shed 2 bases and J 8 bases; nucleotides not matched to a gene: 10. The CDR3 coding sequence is TGTGCCAGCAGCTTAACGACAGGGGGAAGAGAAGGCTACACCTTC. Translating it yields CASSLTTGGREGYTF.

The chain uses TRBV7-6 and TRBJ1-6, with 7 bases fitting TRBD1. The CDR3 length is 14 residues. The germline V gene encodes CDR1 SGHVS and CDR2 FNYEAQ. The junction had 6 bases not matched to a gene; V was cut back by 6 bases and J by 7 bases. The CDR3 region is CASSHLGQNSPLHF. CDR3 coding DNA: TGTGCCAGCAGTCACCTGGGACAGAATTCACCCCTCCACTTT.